This T cell receptor beta chain derives from a study of T cell repertoires in cytomegalovirus infection (dated by TCRdb to between 2019 and 2020). A note on the overall study: Donor HLA type was relevant to the analysis, because carriage of CMV infection together with the matching HLA type was indicated by public TCR beta signatures.

Overall study results and their limits: The ex vivo response was dominated by HLA-C-restricted CMV-specific TCR beta clonotypes, which also provided the single most frequent clonotype in two of eight donors. Carriers of CMV infection plus the relevant HLA type were discriminated by the cumulative frequency of public TCR beta family members in the study cohort and in an independent 352-donor cohort.

This clonotype has just a few counts. Its binding antigen is unknown. It has no much larger one-base neighbor in the sample; base qualities were not kept. Data came from an Illumina HiSeq 1500. TCRdb reworked the public reads: Q25 trimming with fastp, MiXCR clone assembly, productive beta chains retained. Identical CDR3 proteins give one entry, which carries the most common genes and DNA. In this sample the table shows a few hundred thousand distinct CDR3 sequences, over 20% of which occur a single time. The ten largest account for roughly 18% of the sample. Taken from cysteine to phenylalanine, the CDR3 has 13 residues. Of all the DNA, just the CDR3 is kept, 39 bases in frame from base 1. Per the germline V gene, SNHLY is the CDR1 and FYNNEI is the CDR2. A distance of 6 bases separates the germline ends of V and J, which lose 4 bases and 5 bases respectively.

This chain is built from TRBV2 and TRBJ1-6; the D gene remains uncertain. The sequence derives from a human donor in good health (CMV status not recorded). Some clones in this sample may be carry-over from other donors' samples. Input material: CD8+ T cells from PBMCs. The CDR3 protein: CASSGENNSPLHF. The nucleotide sequence is TGTGCCAGCAGTGGAGAAAATAATTCACCCCTCCACTTT.